These 8 T cell receptor beta chains were sequenced from one sample in a study of immune evolution from preneoplasia to lung adenocarcinoma. Assay: immunoSEQ multiplex PCR; the TCRdb copy retains only in-frame clones and omits some. The table lists approximately 4,000 clones, roughly four fifths of them singletons, with 5.5% to 7% in the top ten. The sample taken for sequencing was FFPE adjacent normal lung tissue. Receptors originate from a person aged 65 to 85 with lung adenocarcinoma.

In DNA form, the CDR3 reads TGTGCCATCAGTGAGCCACAGGGGCGCACAGATACGCAGTATTTT. It encodes CAISEPQGRTDTQYF. The chain links TRBV10-3 to TRBJ2-3; 7 bases map to TRBD1. The V segment lost 2 bases and the J segment 1 base; nucleotides outside the gene matches: 3. CDR1 is ENHRY and CDR2 is SYGVKD in the germline V gene. CDR3 size: 15 residues.

The genes are TRBV7-2 and TRBJ2-5; possibly TRBD2 for D (6 bases). The CDR3 loop spans 15 amino acids. The germline V gene encodes CDR1 SGHTA and CDR2 FQGNSA. V dropped 7 bases and J dropped 4 bases, with 19 bases sitting between them. DNA for the CDR3: TGTGCCAGCAACCCACATGGACCGGAGGGAGAGACCCAGTACTTC. It encodes CASNPHGPEGETQYF.

The gene calls are TRBV19 and TRBJ2-3; 8 bases line up with TRBD2. The junction had 7 bases not matched to a gene; V was cut back by 3 bases and J by 5 bases. The CDR3 is 15 amino acids. The germline CDR1 and CDR2 sequences are LNHDA and SQIVND (reference sequence). The CDR3 DNA reads TGTGCCAGTAGTATCGTCGGGGGGGCCGGAGATACGCAGTATTTT. Amino acid sequence: CASSIVGGAGDTQYF.

This clone was seen a single time. V gene TRBV18 combines with J gene TRBJ2-3; maybe TRBD1 (6 bases). V lost 6 bases to trimming and J lost 2 bases, with 21 bases between them. Germline V lookup: CDR1 KGHSH, CDR2 LQKENI. This CDR3 has 17 amino acids. This chain's CDR3 is CASSLGQPGLFTDTQYF. CDR3 nucleotide sequence: TGTGCCAGCTCCCTCGGACAGCCCGGGCTATTCACAGATACGCAGTATTTT.

CDR3 coding DNA: TGTGCCAGCAGTGAAGGAAGCACAGATACGCAGTATTTT. It yields the protein CASSEGSTDTQYF. The rearrangement links TRBV6-4 to TRBJ2-3; D is ambiguous. The V end lost 3 bases, the J end lost 0 bases, and 4 bases lay between the germline ends. Germline V gene lookup returns CDR1 MRHNA and CDR2 SNTAGT. The CDR3 consists of 13 residues.

V usage is TRBV2 and J usage is TRBJ1-3; the D is unclear. The CDR3 runs 13 residues. V was pared by 4 bases and J by 5 bases, with 9 bases between. Germline lookup yields CDR1 SNHLY and CDR2 FYNNEI. CDR3 nucleotides: TGTGCCAGCAGTGGGACCCTACGAAACACCATATATTTT. It is translated as CASSGTLRNTIYF.

The J gene is TRBJ2-7, the V gene TRBV21-1. TRBV21-1 is a pseudogene. This CDR3 has 9 amino acids. CDR3 nucleotides: TGTGCCAGCAGCAACGAGCAGTACTTC. Protein product: CASSNEQYF.

CDR3: CASAGVYSNQPQHF. Here the CDR3 DNA reads TGTGCCAGTGCAGGAGTATATAGCAATCAGCCCCAGCATTTT. This chain connects TRBV19 to TRBJ1-5, with unresolved D. The CDR3 is made up of 14 amino acids. Deletions cut 8 bases from V and 0 bases from J, with 11 bases between. Germline V gene data show CDR1 as LNHDA and CDR2 as SQIVND (reference sequence).